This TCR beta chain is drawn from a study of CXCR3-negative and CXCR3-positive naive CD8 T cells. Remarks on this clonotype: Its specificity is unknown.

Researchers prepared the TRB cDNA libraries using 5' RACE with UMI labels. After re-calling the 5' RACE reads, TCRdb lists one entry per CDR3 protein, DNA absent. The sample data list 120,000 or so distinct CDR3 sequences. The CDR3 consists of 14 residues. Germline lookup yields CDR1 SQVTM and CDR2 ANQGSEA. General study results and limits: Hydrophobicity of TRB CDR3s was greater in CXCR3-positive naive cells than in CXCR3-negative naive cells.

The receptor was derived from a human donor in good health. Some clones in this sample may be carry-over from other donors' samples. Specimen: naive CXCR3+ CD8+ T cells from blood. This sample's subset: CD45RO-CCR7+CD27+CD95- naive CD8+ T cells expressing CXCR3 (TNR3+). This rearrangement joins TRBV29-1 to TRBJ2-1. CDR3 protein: CSVEDDEVVGEQFF.